Sequencing of this T cell receptor (beta chain) was carried out in a study of T-cell memory formation after mild COVID-19. About the research overall: Among the donors, TCR clusters were largely specific to each donor.

A few counts support this clonotype. 5'RACE with constant-segment primers built TCRalpha and TCRbeta cDNA libraries with UMIs. Via MiXCR, TCRdb re-called the 5' RACE reads, giving one row per CDR3 protein. The repertoire holds about 400,000 distinct CDR3 sequences, approximately 24% seen once, with roughly 8.7% in the top ten. The sequence was obtained from an adult woman who had mild COVID-19 (a few samples of this study predate the infection). Cell type and time point are not known. The sequencing input was PBMCs or a T cell subset sorted from them (not recorded which).

The chain's CDR3 is CASSLGGLDEQYF. In DNA form, the CDR3 reads TGTGCCAGCAGCTTAGGAGGGCTCGACGAGCAGTACTTC. The chain couples TRBV7-2 to TRBJ2-7, with D maybe TRBD2 (5 bases). V was pared by 1 base and J by 5 bases, with 9 bases between. The CDR3 spans 13 residues. Germline V lookup: CDR1 SGHTA, CDR2 FQGNSA.